The sample holds a few counts of the clone carrying this T cell receptor beta chain. The germline gives CDR1 SGDLS, CDR2 YYNGEE. CDR3 length equals 12 residues. V was pared by 4 bases and J by 7 bases, with 8 bases between. The sample is drawn from a study of blood T cell repertoires in COVID-19. In the study overall: There were acute and convalescent COVID-19 samples, and they came from the United States, Italy and Spain. Sample material is recorded as cDNA or gDNA derived from T cells, B-cell-depleted T cells, or PBMCs.

As handled by the study authors: Estimation of nucleated cell counts was performed using reference gene primer amplification. Profiling relied on immunoSEQ multiplex PCR, and the TCRdb table lists in-frame clones only, not all of them. V, J and clone size are taken as reported in that table, and D and trimming were inferred from the DNA itself. The sample carries tens of thousands of clones, under 90% recorded once. This clonotype was sampled from a man aged 50-59 years with active COVID-19. V is TRBV9 and J is TRBJ2-2; D unclear. The sequenced material came from peripheral blood. The CDR3 here is CASSSFGGELFF. CDR3 nucleotides: TGTGCCAGCAGCTCCTTCGGCGGGGAGCTGTTTTTT.